This T cell receptor beta chain is from a study of vaccination and CD4 T cells after COVID-19. For the study at large: By nasal swab PCR, the convalescent patients were SARS-CoV-2 positive, with ten or so mild cases and one severe. The cells were exposed to overlapping spike peptides originating from SARS-CoV-2, HCoV-NL63, HCoV-OC43 and HCoV-229E for stimulation.

The CDR3 has 11 amino acids. V was cut by 6 bases and J by 5 bases, with 7 bases left in between. The germline V gene has CDR1 SGHTA and CDR2 FQGNSA. At the Johns Hopkins FTIC core, DNA taken from cultured CD4+ T cells was sequenced by way of the Oncomine TCR Beta short-read assay. Each CDR3 protein is one row after TCRdb ran MiXCR on the PCR reads. The sample carries some 20,000 distinct CDR3 sequences, around 55% recorded once. The treatment denotes: roughly 11-day PBMC culture with coronavirus spike peptide pools or control peptides (ViraFEST assay). Concerning this clonotype: As yet, its antigen is unknown.

Notes on the study in general: Looking at convalescent patients, 304 of their 307 vaccine-specific clones were spike mono-reactive.

The sequencing sample was made of CD4+ T cells from blood, cultured in vitro. The gene calls are TRBV7-2 and TRBJ1-2; D possibly corresponds to TRBD1 (5 bases). The clonotype originates from a human donor who had recovered from COVID-19. CDR3 residues: CASSPGYGYTF. The DNA for the CDR3 is TGTGCCAGCAGTCCAGGGTATGGCTACACCTTC.